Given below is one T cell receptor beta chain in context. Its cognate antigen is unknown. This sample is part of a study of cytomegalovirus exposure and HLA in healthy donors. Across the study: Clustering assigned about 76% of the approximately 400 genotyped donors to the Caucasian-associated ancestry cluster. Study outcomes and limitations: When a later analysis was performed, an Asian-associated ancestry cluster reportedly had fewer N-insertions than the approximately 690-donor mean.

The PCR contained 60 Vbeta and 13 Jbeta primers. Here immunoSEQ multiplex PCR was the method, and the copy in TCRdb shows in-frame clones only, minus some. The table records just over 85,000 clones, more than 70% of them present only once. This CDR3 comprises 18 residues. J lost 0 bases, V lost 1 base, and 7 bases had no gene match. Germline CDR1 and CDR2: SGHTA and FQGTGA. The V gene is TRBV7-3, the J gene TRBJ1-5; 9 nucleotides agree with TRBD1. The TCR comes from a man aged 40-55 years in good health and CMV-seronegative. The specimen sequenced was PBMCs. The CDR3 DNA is TGTGCCAGCAGCTTAAAAGGACAGGGGAGTTATAGCAATCAGCCCCAGCATTTT. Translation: CASSLKGQGSYSNQPQHF.